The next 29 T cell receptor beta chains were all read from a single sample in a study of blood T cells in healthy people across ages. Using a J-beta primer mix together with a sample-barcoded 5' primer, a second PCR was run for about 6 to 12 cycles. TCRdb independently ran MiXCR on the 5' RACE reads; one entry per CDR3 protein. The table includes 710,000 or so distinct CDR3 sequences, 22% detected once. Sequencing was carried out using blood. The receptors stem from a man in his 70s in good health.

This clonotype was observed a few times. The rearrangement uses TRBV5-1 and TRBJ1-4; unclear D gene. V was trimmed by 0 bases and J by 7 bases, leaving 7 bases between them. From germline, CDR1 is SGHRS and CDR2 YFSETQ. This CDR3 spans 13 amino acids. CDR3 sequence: CASSLEPGEKLFF. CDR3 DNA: TGCGCCAGCAGCTTGGAACCGGGTGAAAAACTGTTTTTT.

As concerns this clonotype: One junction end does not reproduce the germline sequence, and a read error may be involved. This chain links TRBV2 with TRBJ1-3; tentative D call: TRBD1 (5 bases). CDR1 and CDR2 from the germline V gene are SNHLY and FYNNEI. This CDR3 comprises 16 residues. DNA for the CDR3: TGTGCCAGCAGTGACTCGGGGACCCCCTCTGGAAACACCACATATTTT. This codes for CASSDSGTPSGNTTYF.

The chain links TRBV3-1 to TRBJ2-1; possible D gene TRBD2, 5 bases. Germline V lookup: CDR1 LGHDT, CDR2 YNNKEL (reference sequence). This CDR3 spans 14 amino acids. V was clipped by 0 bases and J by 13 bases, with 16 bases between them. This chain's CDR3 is CASSQDQEQGRQFF. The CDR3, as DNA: TGTGCCAGCAGCCAAGATCAGGAGCAAGGGAGACAGTTCTTC.

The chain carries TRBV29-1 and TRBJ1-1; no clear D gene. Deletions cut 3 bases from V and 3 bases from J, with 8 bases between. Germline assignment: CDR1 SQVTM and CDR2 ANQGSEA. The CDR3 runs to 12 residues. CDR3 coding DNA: TGCAGCGTTGATTATATGTACACTGAAGCTTTCTTT. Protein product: CSVDYMYTEAFF.

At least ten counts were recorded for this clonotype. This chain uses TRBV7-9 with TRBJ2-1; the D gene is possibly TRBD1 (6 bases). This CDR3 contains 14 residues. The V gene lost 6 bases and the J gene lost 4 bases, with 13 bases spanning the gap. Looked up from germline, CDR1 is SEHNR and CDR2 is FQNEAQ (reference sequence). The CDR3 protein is CASRPKQGYNEQFF. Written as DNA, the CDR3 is TGTGCCAGCAGACCTAAACAGGGATACAATGAGCAGTTCTTC.

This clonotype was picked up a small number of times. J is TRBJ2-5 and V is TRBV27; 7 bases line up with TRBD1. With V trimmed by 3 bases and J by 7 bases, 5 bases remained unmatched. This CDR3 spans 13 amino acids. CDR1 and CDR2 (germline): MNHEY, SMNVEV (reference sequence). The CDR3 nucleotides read TGTGCCAGCAGTTTCAATCCAGGGGGGACCCAGTACTTC. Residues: CASSFNPGGTQYF.

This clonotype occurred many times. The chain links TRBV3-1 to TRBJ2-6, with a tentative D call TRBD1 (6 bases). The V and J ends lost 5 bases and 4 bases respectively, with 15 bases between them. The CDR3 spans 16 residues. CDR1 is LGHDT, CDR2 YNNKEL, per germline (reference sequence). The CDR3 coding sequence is TGTGCCAGCAGCAAATGGGACATGCTGGGGGCCAACGTCCTGACTTTC. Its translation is CASSKWDMLGANVLTF.

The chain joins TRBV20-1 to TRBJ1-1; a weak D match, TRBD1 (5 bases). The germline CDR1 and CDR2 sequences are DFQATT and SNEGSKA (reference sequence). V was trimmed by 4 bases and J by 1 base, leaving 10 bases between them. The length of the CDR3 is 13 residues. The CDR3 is CSATRQRNTEAFF. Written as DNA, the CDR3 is TGCAGTGCTACGCGACAGAGGAACACTGAAGCTTTCTTT.

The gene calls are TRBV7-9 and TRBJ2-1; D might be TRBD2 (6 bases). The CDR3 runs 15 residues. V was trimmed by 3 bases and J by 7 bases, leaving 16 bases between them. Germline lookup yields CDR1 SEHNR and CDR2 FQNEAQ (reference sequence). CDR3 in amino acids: CASSLAPVGGNEQFF. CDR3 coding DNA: TGTGCCAGCAGCTTGGCCCCCGTGGGGGGAAATGAGCAGTTCTTC.

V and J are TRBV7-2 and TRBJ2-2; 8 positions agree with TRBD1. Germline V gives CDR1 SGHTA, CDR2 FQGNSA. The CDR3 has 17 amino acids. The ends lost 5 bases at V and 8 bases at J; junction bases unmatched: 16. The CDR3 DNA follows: TGTGCCAGCAGCCAGACCCCAGGGACAGGCCCGCGTGGGGAGCTGTTTTTT. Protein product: CASSQTPGTGPRGELFF. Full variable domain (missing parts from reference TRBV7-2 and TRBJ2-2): GAGVSQSPSNKVTEKGKDVELRCDPISGHTALYWYRQSLGQGLEFLIYFQGNSAPDKSGLPSDRFSAERTGGSVSTLTIQRTQQEDSAVYLCASSQTPGTGPRGELFFGEGSRLTVL.

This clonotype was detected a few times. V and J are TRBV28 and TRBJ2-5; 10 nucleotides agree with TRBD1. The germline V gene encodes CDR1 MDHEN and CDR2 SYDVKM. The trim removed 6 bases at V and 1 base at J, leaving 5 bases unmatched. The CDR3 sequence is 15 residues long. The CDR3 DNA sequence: TGTGCCAGCAGCCGGGACAGGGGTTTCCAAGAGACCCAGTACTTC. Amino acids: CASSRDRGFQETQYF.

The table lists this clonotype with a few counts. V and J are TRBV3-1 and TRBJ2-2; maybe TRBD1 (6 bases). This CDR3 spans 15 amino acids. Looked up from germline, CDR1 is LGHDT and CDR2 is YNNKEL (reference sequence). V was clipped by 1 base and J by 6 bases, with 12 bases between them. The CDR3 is CASSQGSGASGELFF. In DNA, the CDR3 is TGTGCCAGCAGCCAAGGGTCAGGGGCGTCCGGGGAGCTGTTTTTT.

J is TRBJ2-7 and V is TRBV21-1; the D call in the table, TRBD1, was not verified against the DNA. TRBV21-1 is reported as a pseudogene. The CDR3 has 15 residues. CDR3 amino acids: CASSTRRDAAYEQYV. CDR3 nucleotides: TGTGCCAGCAGCACCCGACGGGACGCCGCCTACGAGCAGTACGTC.

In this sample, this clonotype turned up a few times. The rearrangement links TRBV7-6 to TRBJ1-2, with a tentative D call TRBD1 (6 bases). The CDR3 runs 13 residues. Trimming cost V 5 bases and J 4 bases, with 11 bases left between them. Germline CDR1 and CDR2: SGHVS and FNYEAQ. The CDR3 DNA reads TGTGCCAGCAGCATGAACAGGGCCTATGGCTACACCTTC. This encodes CASSMNRAYGYTF. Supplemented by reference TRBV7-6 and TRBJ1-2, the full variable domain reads GAGVSQSPRYKVTKRGQDVALRCDPISGHVSLYWYRQALGQGPEFLTYFNYEAQQDKSGLPNDRFSAERPEGSISTLTIQRTEQRDSAMYRCASSMNRAYGYTFGSGTRLTVV.

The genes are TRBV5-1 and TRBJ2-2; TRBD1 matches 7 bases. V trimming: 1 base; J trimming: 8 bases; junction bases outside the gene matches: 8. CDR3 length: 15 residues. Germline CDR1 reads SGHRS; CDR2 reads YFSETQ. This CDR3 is CASSLNPTGSGELFF. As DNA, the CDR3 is TGCGCCAGCAGCTTGAACCCGACAGGGTCTGGGGAGCTGTTTTTT.

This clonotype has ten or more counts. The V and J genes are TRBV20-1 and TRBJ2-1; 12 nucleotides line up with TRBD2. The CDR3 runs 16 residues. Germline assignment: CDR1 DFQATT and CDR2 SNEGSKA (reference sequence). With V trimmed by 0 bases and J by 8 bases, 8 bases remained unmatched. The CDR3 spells CSARESRTSGVYEQFF. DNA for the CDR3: TGCAGTGCTAGAGAATCCCGGACTAGCGGGGTTTATGAGCAGTTCTTC.

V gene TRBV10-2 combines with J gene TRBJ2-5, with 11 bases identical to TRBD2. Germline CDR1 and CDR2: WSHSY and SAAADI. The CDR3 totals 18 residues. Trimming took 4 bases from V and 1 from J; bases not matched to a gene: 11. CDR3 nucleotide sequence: TGCGCCAGCAGTGTTTATCGAACTAGCGGGAGAGGCCAAGAGACCCAGTACTTC. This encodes CASSVYRTSGRGQETQYF.

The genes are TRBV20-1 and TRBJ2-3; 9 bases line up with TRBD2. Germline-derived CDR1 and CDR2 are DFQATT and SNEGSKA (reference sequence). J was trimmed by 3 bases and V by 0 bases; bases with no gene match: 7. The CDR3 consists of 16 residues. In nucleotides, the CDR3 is TGCAGTGCTAGAGAGGGGCTAGCGGGGTCTACAGATACGCAGTATTTT. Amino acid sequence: CSAREGLAGSTDTQYF.

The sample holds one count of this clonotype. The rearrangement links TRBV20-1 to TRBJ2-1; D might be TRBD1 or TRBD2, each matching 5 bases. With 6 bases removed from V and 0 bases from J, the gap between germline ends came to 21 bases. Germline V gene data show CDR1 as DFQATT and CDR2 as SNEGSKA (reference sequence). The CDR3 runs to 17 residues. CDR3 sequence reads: CSAPHIGTSSSYNEQFF. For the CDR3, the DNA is TGCAGTGCCCCGCATATAGGGACCTCCAGCTCCTACAATGAGCAGTTCTTC.

The CDR3 loop reads CASSLGQHSSTDTQYF. The DNA of the CDR3 is TGTGCCAGCAGTTTAGGGCAGCACTCTAGCACAGATACGCAGTATTTT. This rearrangement joins TRBV28 to TRBJ2-3; no clear D gene. CDR1 is MDHEN, CDR2 SYDVKM, per germline. This CDR3 has 16 amino acids. Trimming removed 2 bases from V and 0 bases from J, with 12 bases in between.

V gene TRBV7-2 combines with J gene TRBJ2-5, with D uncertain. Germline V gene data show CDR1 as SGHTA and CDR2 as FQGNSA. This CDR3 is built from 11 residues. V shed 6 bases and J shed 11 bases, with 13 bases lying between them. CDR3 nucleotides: TGTGCCAGCAGTGCGATCGGATTGCAGTACTTC. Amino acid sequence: CASSAIGLQYF.

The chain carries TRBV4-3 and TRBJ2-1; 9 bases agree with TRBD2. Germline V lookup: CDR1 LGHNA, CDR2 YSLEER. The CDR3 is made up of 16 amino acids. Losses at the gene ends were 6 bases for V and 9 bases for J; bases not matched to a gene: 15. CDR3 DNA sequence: TGCGCCAGCAGGCTCAACATAGCGGGAGATTTTGGTGAGCAGTTCTTC. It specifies CASRLNIAGDFGEQFF.

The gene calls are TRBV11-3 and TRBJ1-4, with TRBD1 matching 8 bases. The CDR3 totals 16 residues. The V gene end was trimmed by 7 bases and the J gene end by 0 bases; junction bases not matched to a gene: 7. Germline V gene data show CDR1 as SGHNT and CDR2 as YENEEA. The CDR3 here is CASTDRGDATNEKLFF. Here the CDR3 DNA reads TGTGCCAGCACCGACAGGGGAGATGCAACTAATGAAAAACTGTTTTTT.

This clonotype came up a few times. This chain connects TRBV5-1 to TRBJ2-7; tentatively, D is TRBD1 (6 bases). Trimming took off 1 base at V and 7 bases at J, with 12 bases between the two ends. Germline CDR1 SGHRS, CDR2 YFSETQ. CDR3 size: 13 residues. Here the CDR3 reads CASSLSSGTEQYV. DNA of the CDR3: TGCGCCAGCAGCTTGAGTTCGGGGACAGAGCAGTACGTC.

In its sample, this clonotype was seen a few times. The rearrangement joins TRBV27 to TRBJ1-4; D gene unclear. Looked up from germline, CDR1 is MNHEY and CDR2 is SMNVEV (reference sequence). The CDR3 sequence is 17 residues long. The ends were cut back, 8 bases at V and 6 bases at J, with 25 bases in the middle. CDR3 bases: TGTGCCAGCCCCGGGAACGAAATAGCACCAGCGGATGAAAAACTGTTTTTT. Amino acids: CASPGNEIAPADEKLFF.

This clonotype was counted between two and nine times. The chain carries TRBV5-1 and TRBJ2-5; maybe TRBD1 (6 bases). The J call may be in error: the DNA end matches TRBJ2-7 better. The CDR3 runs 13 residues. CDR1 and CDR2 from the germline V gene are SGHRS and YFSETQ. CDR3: CASSWDKAYEQYF. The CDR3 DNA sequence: TGCGCCAGCAGCTGGGACAAGGCCTACGAGCAGTACTTC.

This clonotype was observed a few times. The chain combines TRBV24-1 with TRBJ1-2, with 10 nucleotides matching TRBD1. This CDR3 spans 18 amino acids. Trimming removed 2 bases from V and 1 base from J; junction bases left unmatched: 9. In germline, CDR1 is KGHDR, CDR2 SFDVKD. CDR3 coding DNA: TGTGCCACCAGTGATTCGCGACAGGGGGCCTCTTATAACTATGGCTACACCTTC. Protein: CATSDSRQGASYNYGYTF.

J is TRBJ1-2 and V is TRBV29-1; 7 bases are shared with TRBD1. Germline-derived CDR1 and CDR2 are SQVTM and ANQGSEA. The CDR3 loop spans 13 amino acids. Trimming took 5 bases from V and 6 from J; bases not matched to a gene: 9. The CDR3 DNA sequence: TGCAGCGTTAAACCGACAGGGACGGATGGCTACACCTTC. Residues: CSVKPTGTDGYTF.

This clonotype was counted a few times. CDR3 DNA: TGTGCCAGCAGTAAAACCTTCGGCCCTGGTCAATGGGTCTACGAGCAGTACTTC. It yields the protein CASSKTFGPGQWVYEQYF. The V call is TRBV27, the J call TRBJ2-7; D ambiguous. CDR1 is MNHEY and CDR2 is SMNVEV in the germline V gene (reference sequence). The ends were cut back, 5 bases at V and 3 bases at J, with 26 bases in the middle. The CDR3 has 18 amino acids.